This is a list of T cell receptor beta chains from one sample in a study of breast tumors, draining lymph nodes, adjacent tissues. TCRdb recomputed calls from the multiplex PCR reads with MiXCR, one row per CDR3 protein. The repertoire consists of some 150,000 distinct CDR3 sequences, with approximately 20% occurring once and the leading ten covering roughly 2.8%. The source material was axillary lymph node tissue. These receptors all come from a female donor with breast cancer. Some clones in this sample may be carry-over from other donors' samples. The CDR3 runs from the conserved cysteine through the conserved F or W. A D gene is named only where the DNA matches it firmly. Clone size is shown for a subset of rows, as once, few, many or a class of expanded clone.

j_gene | v_gene | d_gene | abundance | CDR3aa | CDR3nt
TRBJ2-5 | TRBV7-9 | - | many | CASSPRLETQYF | TGTGCCAGCAGCCCCCGTCTGGAGACCCAGTACTTC
TRBJ2-3 | TRBV27 | - | - | CASSPPKGYTQYF | TGTGCCAGCAGTCCCCCGAAAGGTTATACGCAGTATTTT
TRBJ2-2 | TRBV3-1 | - | - | CASSQLNRPLKGTGELFF | TGTGCCAGCAGCCAACTTAACAGGCCTCTAAAGGGAACCGGGGAGCTGTTTTTT
TRBJ2-2 | TRBV14 | - | many | CASSQGTPANTGELFF | TGTGCCAGCAGCCAAGGTACTCCCGCGAACACCGGGGAGCTGTTTTTT
TRBJ2-3 | TRBV5-1 | TRBD1 | - | CASSLGDSNTDTQYF | TGCGCCAGCAGCTTGGGGGACAGTAACACAGATACGCAGTATTTT
TRBJ2-2 | TRBV9 | - | many | CASSVGVGGGTGELFF | TGTGCCAGCAGCGTAGGAGTGGGAGGGGGTACCGGGGAGCTGTTTTTT
TRBJ2-1 | TRBV11-2 | TRBD2 | - | CASSSGGTSGREQFF | TGTGCCAGCAGCTCCGGGGGGACTAGCGGGAGGGAGCAGTTCTTC
TRBJ2-7 | TRBV6-6 | TRBD2 | few | CASWGLAGGGEQYF | TGTGCCAGCTGGGGACTAGCGGGAGGAGGGGAGCAGTACTTC
TRBJ2-1 | TRBV24-1 | TRBD2 | many | CATSDPTSAISYNEQFF | TGTGCCACCAGTGACCCAACTAGCGCGATCTCCTACAATGAGCAGTTCTTC
TRBJ2-3 | TRBV4-1 | TRBD2 | many | CASSQLAGGADTQYF | TGCGCCAGCAGCCAACTAGCGGGAGGGGCAGATACGCAGTATTTT
TRBJ2-5 | TRBV7-2 | TRBD1 | few | CASSLVGTGGRETQYF | TGTGCCAGCAGCTTAGTAGGGACAGGGGGGCGAGAGACCCAGTACTTC
TRBJ2-5 | TRBV2 | TRBD1 | many | CASSEDWTGGKETQYF | TGTGCCAGCAGTGAAGATTGGACAGGGGGGAAAGAGACCCAGTACTTC
TRBJ2-2 | TRBV7-6 | - | few | CASSASPRDGGLFF | TGTGCCAGCAGCGCCTCGCCCCGGGACGGGGGGCTGTTTTTT
TRBJ1-6 | TRBV3-1 | TRBD1 | few | CASSQEQGKTPLHF | TGTGCCAGCAGCCAAGAACAGGGGAAGACACCCCTCCACTTT
TRBJ2-1 | TRBV4-2 | TRBD2 | many | CASSQGGGSRYNEQFF | TGTGCCAGCAGCCAAGGGGGCGGGAGTCGGTACAATGAGCAGTTCTTC
TRBJ2-2 | TRBV5-1 | TRBD2 | many | CASSLTSGYTGELFF | TGCGCCAGCAGCTTAACTAGCGGATACACCGGGGAGCTGTTTTTT
TRBJ1-2 | TRBV4-2 | TRBD1 | few | CASSQDLSTGGLYGYTF | TGTGCCAGCAGCCAAGATCTCTCGACAGGGGGCTTGTATGGCTACACCTTC
TRBJ1-6 | TRBV7-6 | - | many | CASSLQGRGLNSPLHF | TGTGCCAGCAGCTTACAGGGAAGAGGGCTTAATTCACCCCTCCACTTT
TRBJ2-3 | TRBV18 | TRBD1 | once | CASSPYGQGATDTQYF | TGTGCCAGCTCACCATACGGACAGGGGGCAACAGATACGCAGTATTTT
TRBJ2-5 | TRBV20-1 | - | many | CSARARRDRVETQYF | TGCAGTGCTAGAGCCCGTAGAGACAGAGTTGAGACCCAGTACTTC
TRBJ2-7 | TRBV29-1 | TRBD1 | many | CSVGTGVGYEQYF | TGCAGCGTGGGGACAGGGGTGGGGTACGAGCAGTACTTC
TRBJ2-5 | TRBV11-2 | TRBD1 | many | CASSLRGDRGRFGETQYF | TGTGCCAGCAGCTTAAGAGGGGACAGGGGGAGGTTTGGGGAGACCCAGTACTTC
TRBJ2-3 | TRBV10-3 | - | many | CAISGRGTTSTDTQYF | TGTGCCATCAGTGGGAGGGGCACAACTAGCACAGATACGCAGTATTTT
TRBJ2-3 | TRBV9 | TRBD2 | many | CASSAPAGGGGTDTQYF | TGTGCCAGCAGCGCGCCAGCGGGAGGGGGGGGTACAGATACGCAGTATTTT
TRBJ1-3 | TRBV7-8 | - | many | CASSLRGGGNTIYF | TGTGCCAGCAGCTTAAGGGGTGGAGGAAACACCATATATTTT
TRBJ2-3 | TRBV11-2 | - | many | CASSPLLTIGYTQYF | TGTGCCAGCAGCCCCTTGTTGACTATCGGTTATACGCAGTATTTT
TRBJ2-7 | TRBV30 | - | many | CAWSGGFHEQYF | TGTGCCTGGAGTGGAGGGTTCCACGAGCAGTACTTC
TRBJ1-5 | TRBV20-1 | - | many | CSAPGGGGNQPQHF | TGCAGTGCCCCCGGGGGGGGTGGGAATCAGCCCCAGCATTTT
TRBJ2-4 | TRBV12-3/TRBV12-4 | - | - | CASSLATLNIQYF | TGTGCCAGCAGTTTAGCGACCCTAAACATTCAGTACTTC